Listed here is a single T cell receptor (beta chain). The data belong to a study of blood T cells in healthy people across ages. Germline CDR1 and CDR2: SGDLS and YYNGEE. V lost 0 bases, J lost 6 bases, and 25 bases lay in between. The CDR3 covers 19 residues. For the second PCR, which ran for about 6 to 12 cycles, a sample-barcoded 5' primer and a J-beta primer mix were used. TCRdb redid the calling of the 5' RACE reads with MiXCR, one entry per CDR3 protein. In the table there are roughly 500,000 distinct CDR3 sequences, 25% to 30% of which are singletons. This chain joins TRBV9 and TRBJ2-1, with D tentatively TRBD1 or TRBD2 (6 bases each). Sequencing was carried out using blood. This clonotype originated in a woman in her 70s in good health. CDR3 region: CASSVADSRSQGRFNEQFF. In DNA form, the CDR3 reads TGTGCCAGCAGCGTAGCTGACTCCAGGAGCCAGGGGAGGTTCAATGAGCAGTTCTTC.